This is a list of T cell receptor beta chains from one sample in a study of cytomegalovirus exposure and HLA in healthy donors. Measured with immunoSEQ multiplex PCR; TCRdb has only the in-frame clones, and not every one. This repertoire includes around 70,000 clones. The sample was PBMCs. The receptors derive from a female donor in good health and CMV-seropositive. Each CDR3 is given without its conserved first and last residue. A D gene is named only where the DNA matches it firmly.

v_gene	j_gene	d_gene	CDR3aa
TRBV5-6	TRBJ1-1	NA	ASSGGYGEAAF
TRBV4-1	TRBJ2-5	TRBD2	ASSPGLAGRTQY
TRBV18	TRBJ2-3	TRBD2	ASSPAAGGGSLPDTQY
TRBV25-1	TRBJ2-7	TRBD2	ASSVGGVSYEQY
TRBV7-9	TRBJ2-7	NA	ASSKRGTPLEQY
TRBV2	TRBJ2-5	NA	ASSDSTHQETQY
TRBV7-2	TRBJ2-5	NA	ASSLGATKETQY
TRBV9	TRBJ2-1	TRBD2	ASSGVGSGGSRGNEQF
TRBV2	TRBJ2-7	TRBD1	ASSGTGGPPYEQY
TRBV5-1	TRBJ2-5	TRBD2	ASSLGLRTSISVQATQY
TRBV6-6	TRBJ2-7	TRBD1	ASRRRDRGSEQY
TRBV7-8	TRBJ1-6	TRBD1	ASSPRTGNYNSPLH
TRBV5-1	TRBJ2-3	TRBD2	ASSLSTSGGDTQY
TRBV28	TRBJ2-5	NA	ASSFPVAGKETQY
TRBV14	TRBJ2-3	TRBD2	ASSQLAGDTQY
TRBV6-6	TRBJ1-2	TRBD1	ASSLTRQGNGYT
TRBV19	TRBJ1-1	TRBD1	ASSGQTGDTEAF
TRBV4-2	TRBJ2-1	NA	ASSRAAATDSPNEQF
TRBV28	TRBJ2-1	NA	ASSPLGESDNEQF
TRBV4-3	TRBJ2-2	NA	ASSRGTSRNTGELF